This entry is about one T cell receptor (beta chain). MiXCR was run by TCRdb on the RT-PCR reads, yielding one entry per CDR3 protein. This sample has around 530,000 distinct CDR3 sequences, with 16% found just once. The data were taken from a study of response to subunit inactivated influenza vaccine. Per germline, CDR1 LGHDT and CDR2 YNNKEL (reference sequence). The CDR3 sequence is 14 residues long. V dropped 1 base and J dropped 4 bases, with 11 bases sitting between them. The sample was CD4+ T cells sorted from PBMCs, taken around 25 months after vaccination. The V gene is TRBV3-1, the J gene TRBJ2-7; D may match TRBD1 or TRBD2 (6 bases each). This sequence originates from a man aged 45 to 70 who received an inactivated influenza vaccine. The CDR3 protein is CASSQAGGQYEQYF. The CDR3 bases are TGTGCCAGCAGCCAAGCCGGGGGCCAATACGAGCAGTACTTC.